This passage covers 24 T cell receptor beta chains from one sample sequenced in a study of neurological immune-mediated disorders. Time point given: technical triplicate 3. TCRdb analysed the 5' RACE reads with MiXCR anew, one entry per CDR3 protein. Among more than 25,000 distinct CDR3 sequences, less than 20% were seen once, and the ten largest hold 4.9%. The sample taken for sequencing was CD4+ T cells from blood. Receptors originate from a female donor with HTLV-1-associated myelopathy (HAM/TSP).

This clonotype was counted at least ten times. CDR3 sequence: CASSTQGTSTDTQYF. The CDR3 DNA reads as TGCGCCAGCAGCACACAGGGGACTAGCACAGATACGCAGTATTTT. The chain combines TRBV5-1 with TRBJ2-3, with a weak D call TRBD1 (7 bases). V lost 4 bases, J lost 0 bases, and 12 bases lay in between. This CDR3 has 15 amino acids. From germline, CDR1 is SGHRS and CDR2 YFSETQ.

Here the CDR3 reads CASSLKAVSYEQYF. CDR3 coding DNA: TGTGCCAGCAGCTTGAAGGCCGTCTCCTACGAGCAGTACTTC. The gene calls are TRBV5-6 and TRBJ2-7; D uncertain. Trimming pared 1 base from V and 0 bases from J, leaving 8 bases between. The CDR3 loop spans 14 amino acids. Germline CDR1 reads SGHDT; CDR2 reads YYEEEE. The full variable domain, completed using reference TRBV5-6 and TRBJ2-7, is DAGVTQSPTHLIKTRGQQVTLRCSPKSGHDTVSWYQQALGQGPQFIFQYYEEEERQRGNFPDRFSGHQFPNYSSELNVNALLLGDSALYLCASSLKAVSYEQYFGPGTRLTVT.

This clonotype was recorded at least ten times. This chain connects TRBV7-2 to TRBJ2-1, with D maybe TRBD1 (6 bases). Trimming took off 3 bases at V and 4 bases at J, with 13 bases between the two ends. CDR3 length equals 15 residues. Germline values: CDR1 SGHTA, CDR2 FQGNSA. The CDR3 DNA follows: TGTGCCAGCAGCTTCGACTCGGGACAATACAATGAGCAGTTCTTC. Amino acids: CASSFDSGQYNEQFF.

This clonotype has just a few counts. This sequence may be a read error, since a much larger clone differs from it by one base. The chain uses TRBV5-1 and TRBJ1-1, with 11 bases that match TRBD1. CDR1 is SGHRS, CDR2 YFSETQ, per germline. CDR3 length: 15 amino acids. Unmatched junction bases numbered 3, after V lost 1 base and J lost 4 bases. CDR3 sequence (DNA): TGCGCCAGCAGCTTGATGGGACAGGGGGGCACTGAAGCTTTCTTT. This codes for CASSLMGQGGTEAFF.

At least ten counts were recorded for this clonotype. The chain combines TRBV19 with TRBJ2-4; either TRBD1 or TRBD2 may supply D (5 bases each). The CDR3 loop spans 15 amino acids. The germline CDR1 and CDR2 sequences are LNHDA and SQIVND (reference sequence). V lost 2 bases and J lost 7, with 15 bases in between. CDR3 protein: CASSISSGRGNIQYF. DNA of the CDR3: TGTGCCAGTAGTATAAGCTCGGGGCGCGGTAACATTCAGTACTTC.

The sample holds many counts of this clonotype. The gene calls are TRBV5-1 and TRBJ2-5; tentative D call: TRBD2 (6 bases). Trimming took off 0 bases at V and 5 bases at J, with 11 bases between the two ends. CDR1 SGHRS and CDR2 YFSETQ come from the germline V gene. The CDR3 sequence is 14 residues long. For the CDR3, the DNA is TGCGCCAGCAGCTTGGGGGTCGGGGGTGAGACCCAGTACTTC. It codes for CASSLGVGGETQYF. Filled out from reference TRBV5-1 and TRBJ2-5, the complete variable domain reads KAGVTQTPRYLIKTRGQQVTLSCSPISGHRSVSWYQQTPGQGLQFLFEYFSETQRNKGNFPGRFSGRQFSNSRSEMNVSTLELGDSALYLCASSLGVGGETQYFGPGTRLLVL.

This clonotype is judged medium-sized (0.01 to 0.1%). This chain joins TRBV20-1 and TRBJ1-2; tentative D call: TRBD1 (5 bases). This CDR3 comprises 12 residues. With 0 bases removed from V and 7 bases from J, the gap between germline ends came to 9 bases. CDR1 DFQATT and CDR2 SNEGSKA come from the germline V gene (reference sequence). CDR3 sequence reads: CSAREGGVGYTF. CDR3 bases: TGCAGTGCTAGAGAGGGAGGGGTTGGCTACACCTTC.

The sample holds many counts of this clonotype. The rearrangement uses TRBV11-2 and TRBJ2-7; TRBD1 is a possible D gene (5 bases). Looked up from germline, CDR1 is SGHAT and CDR2 is FQNNGV. This CDR3 spans 15 amino acids. V shed 5 bases and J shed 6 bases, with 20 bases lying between them. CDR3 in DNA: TGTGCCAGCAGCCCCCGAGGTCCAGGGTCTTCCGAGCAGTACTTC. This codes for CASSPRGPGSSEQYF. Based on the CDR3 plus reference TRBV11-2 and TRBJ2-7, the full variable domain is EAGVAQSPRYKIIEKRQSVAFWCNPISGHATLYWYQQILGQGPKLLIQFQNNGVVDDSQLPKDRFSAERLKGVDSTLKIQPAKLEDSAVYLCASSPRGPGSSEQYFGPGTRLTVT.

There are many counts of this clonotype. The chain combines TRBV25-1 with TRBJ2-5, with TRBD2 matching over 9 bases. J lost 5 bases, V lost 1 base, and 8 bases had no gene match. The CDR3 covers 16 residues. CDR1 is MGHDK and CDR2 is SYGVNS in the germline V gene. CDR3 sequence reads: CASSELREGRKETQYF. The CDR3 nucleotides read TGTGCCAGCAGTGAATTGCGGGAGGGCCGCAAGGAGACCCAGTACTTC.

The genes are TRBV5-6 and TRBJ1-2; unclear D gene. This CDR3 has 13 amino acids. Trimming shortened V by 6 bases and J by 0 bases, and 9 bases separated the two germline ends. In germline, CDR1 is SGHDT, CDR2 YYEEEE. The CDR3 protein is CASTGAANYGYTF. The DNA for the CDR3 is TGTGCCAGCACTGGTGCTGCTAACTATGGCTACACCTTC.

This clonotype was found many times. The V and J genes are TRBV7-9 and TRBJ1-3, with D unresolved. The CDR3 is made up of 13 amino acids. Germline values: CDR1 SEHNR, CDR2 FQNEAQ (reference sequence). Trimming took 5 bases from V and 4 from J, leaving 9 bases between them. CDR3 protein: CASSLELGNTIYF. As DNA, the CDR3 is TGTGCCAGCAGCCTCGAGTTAGGAAACACCATATATTTT.

The chain is built from TRBV29-1 and TRBJ2-5; D uncertain. This CDR3 is built from 10 residues. Germline loops: CDR1 SQVTM, CDR2 ANQGSEA. For the CDR3, the DNA is TGCGTTGTCCCCGGGGAGACCCAGTACTTC. It specifies CVVPGETQYF.

This clonotype is categorized as medium-sized. The chain joins TRBV12-3 or TRBV12-4 to TRBJ1-5; tentative D call: TRBD1 (5 bases). V lost 5 bases, J lost 3 bases, and 11 bases lay in between. This CDR3 region has 14 residues. The CDR3 region has the DNA TGTGCCAGCAGTCCCTGGGGCTCCAATCAGCCCCAGCATTTT. This sequence encodes CASSPWGSNQPQHF.

Only one count was recorded for this clonotype. At one boundary the junction diverges from the germline segment, which might be a read error. The chain couples TRBV2 to TRBJ2-1, with 7 bases lining up with TRBD1. CDR3 size: 15 residues. From germline, CDR1 is SNHLY and CDR2 FYNNEI. CDR3 in amino acids: CASNEGGSFYNEQFF. Here the CDR3 DNA reads TGTGCCAGCAATGAAGGGGGCAGCTTCTACAATGAGCAGTTCTTC.

This clonotype came up many times. The rearrangement joins TRBV14 to TRBJ2-7; 7 nucleotides align to TRBD1. With 1 base clipped from V and 0 bases from J, the junction kept 6 bases outside the gene matches. The CDR3 length is 16 residues. Germline V gives CDR1 SGHDN, CDR2 FVKESK. The DNA of the CDR3 is TGTGCCAGCAGCCAAGGGACCGGGACAGCCTCCTACGAGCAGTACTTC. Its translation: CASSQGTGTASYEQYF.

This clonotype occurred many times. J is TRBJ1-4 and V is TRBV4-1; 7 bases line up with TRBD1. Losses at the gene ends were 3 bases for V and 5 bases for J; bases not matched to a gene: 3. CDR3 length: 14 residues. The germline CDR1 and CDR2 sequences are MGHRA and YSYEKL. CDR3 region: CASSQTGTNEKLFF. CDR3 in DNA: TGCGCCAGCAGCCAGACAGGGACAAATGAAAAACTGTTTTTT.

This clonotype was detected many times. V is TRBV12-3 or TRBV12-4 and J is TRBJ2-5; 11 bases fit TRBD2. The V gene end was trimmed by 8 bases and the J gene end by 5 bases; junction bases not matched to a gene: 13. This CDR3 is built from 16 residues. The CDR3, as DNA: TGTGCCAGCGGCGGGCAGGGACTAGCGGCCCTTGAGACCCAGTACTTC. Protein: CASGGQGLAALETQYF.

At least ten counts were recorded for this clonotype. The V and J genes are TRBV5-1 and TRBJ2-5; 7 bases are shared with TRBD1. The CDR3 covers 13 residues. Trimming took 4 bases from V and 3 from J; bases not matched to a gene: 3. Per germline, CDR1 SGHRS and CDR2 YFSETQ. CDR3: CASSHTGEETQYF. The CDR3 DNA reads TGCGCCAGCAGCCATACAGGGGAAGAGACCCAGTACTTC.

This clonotype was counted ten times or more. The chain carries TRBV18 and TRBJ2-7, with D possibly called TRBD1 or TRBD2 (6 bases each). Germline V CDR1 and CDR2: KGHSH, LQKENI. With 2 bases removed from V and 9 bases from J, the gap between germline ends came to 17 bases. This CDR3 is built from 14 residues. CDR3: CASSPGGQGKLQYF. CDR3 nucleotide sequence: TGTGCCAGCTCACCAGGGGGGCAGGGCAAGTTGCAGTACTTC.

Many counts were recorded for this clonotype. V usage is TRBV7-2 and J usage is TRBJ1-2; D gene unclear. Germline V lookup: CDR1 SGHTA, CDR2 FQGNSA. The CDR3 is 15 residues long. With 3 bases removed from V and 1 base from J, the gap between germline ends came to 12 bases. The CDR3 sequence is CASSFISQINYGYTF. In nucleotides, the CDR3 is TGTGCCAGCAGCTTTATCTCTCAGATTAACTATGGCTACACCTTC.

This chain connects TRBV15 to TRBJ2-1; 8 bases match TRBD2. V lost 2 bases, J lost 4 bases, and 4 bases stayed unmatched. CDR1 is LNHNV and CDR2 is YYDKDF in the germline V gene (reference sequence). The length of the CDR3 is 15 residues. This CDR3 is CATSRRGGRYNEQFF. Here the CDR3 DNA reads TGTGCCACCAGCAGACGGGGGGGCAGATACAATGAGCAGTTCTTC.

This clonotype was picked up a small number of times. V and J are TRBV6-6 and TRBJ1-1; 8 bases match TRBD1. Trimming removed 6 bases from V and 8 bases from J; junction bases left unmatched: 8. CDR1 is MNHNY, CDR2 SVGAGI, per germline (reference sequence). This CDR3 region has 13 residues. This CDR3 is CASRTTGGREAFF. CDR3 sequence (DNA): TGTGCCAGCAGGACAACAGGGGGGAGGGAAGCTTTCTTT.

This clonotype was observed at least ten times. The gene calls are TRBV29-1 and TRBJ2-4; D is possibly TRBD1 or TRBD2 (5 bases each). The CDR3 consists of 13 residues. From germline, CDR1 is SQVTM and CDR2 ANQGSEA. V lost 4 bases and J lost 7, with 14 bases in between. This CDR3 is CSVAEQGGNIQYF. DNA of the CDR3: TGCAGCGTTGCGGAGCAGGGCGGGAACATTCAGTACTTC.

Points on this clonotype: The conserved closing phenylalanine or tryptophan is absent in this CDR3, likely reflecting a read error. The rearrangement links TRBV20-1 to TRBJ1-3; tentatively, D is TRBD1 (5 bases). The CDR3 is 16 amino acids. CDR1 and CDR2 (germline): DFQATT, SNEGSKA (reference sequence). Between the trimmed V and J ends, which lost 1 base and 1 base, there was a span of 14 bases. In DNA form, the CDR3 reads TGCAGTGCTAGAGCGGCTGACAGAGAGTCTGGAAACACCATATATGTT. This translates into CSARAADRESGNTIYV.